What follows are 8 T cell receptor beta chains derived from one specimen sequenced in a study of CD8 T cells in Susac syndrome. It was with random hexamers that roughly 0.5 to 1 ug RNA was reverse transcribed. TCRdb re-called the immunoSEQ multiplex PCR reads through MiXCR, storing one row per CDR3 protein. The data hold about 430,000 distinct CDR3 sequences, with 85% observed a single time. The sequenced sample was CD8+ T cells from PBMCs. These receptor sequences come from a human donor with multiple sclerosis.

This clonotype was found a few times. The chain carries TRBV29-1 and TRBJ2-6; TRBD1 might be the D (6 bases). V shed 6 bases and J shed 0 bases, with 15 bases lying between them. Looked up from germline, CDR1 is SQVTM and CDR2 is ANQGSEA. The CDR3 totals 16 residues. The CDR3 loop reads CSVPWGLDSGANVLTF. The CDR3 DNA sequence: TGCAGCGTCCCTTGGGGGCTAGACTCTGGGGCCAACGTCCTGACTTTC.

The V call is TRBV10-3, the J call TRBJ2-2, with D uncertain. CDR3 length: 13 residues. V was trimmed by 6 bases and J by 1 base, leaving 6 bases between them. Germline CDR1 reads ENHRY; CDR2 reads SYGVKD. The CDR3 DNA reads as TGTGCCATCAGGGGTGAGAACACCGGGGAGCTGTTTTTT. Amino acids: CAIRGENTGELFF.

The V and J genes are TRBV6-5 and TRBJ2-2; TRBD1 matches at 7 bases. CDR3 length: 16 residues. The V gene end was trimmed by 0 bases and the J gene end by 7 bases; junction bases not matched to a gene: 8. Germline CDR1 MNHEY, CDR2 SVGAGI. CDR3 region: CASSYSPGQVIGELFF. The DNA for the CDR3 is TGTGCCAGCAGTTACTCTCCTGGACAGGTCATCGGGGAGCTGTTTTTT.

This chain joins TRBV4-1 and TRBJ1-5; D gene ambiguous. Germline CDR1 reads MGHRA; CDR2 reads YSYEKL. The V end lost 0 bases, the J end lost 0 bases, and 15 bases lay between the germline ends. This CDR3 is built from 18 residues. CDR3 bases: TGCGCCAGCAGCCAAGAGCCGTCTGCACCTTATAGCAATCAGCCCCAGCATTTT. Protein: CASSQEPSAPYSNQPQHF.

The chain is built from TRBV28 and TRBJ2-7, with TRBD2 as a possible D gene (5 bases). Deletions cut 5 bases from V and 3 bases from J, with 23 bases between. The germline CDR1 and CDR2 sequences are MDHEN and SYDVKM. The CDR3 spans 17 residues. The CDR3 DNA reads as TGTGCCAGCAGTGACCTTTCGAGGACTGAGGAGAACTACGAGCAGTACTTC. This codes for CASSDLSRTEENYEQYF.

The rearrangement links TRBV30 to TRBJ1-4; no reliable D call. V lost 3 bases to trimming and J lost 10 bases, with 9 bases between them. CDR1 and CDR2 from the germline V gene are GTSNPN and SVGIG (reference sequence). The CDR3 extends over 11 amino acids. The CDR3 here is CAWSPPGKLFF. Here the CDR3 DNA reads TGTGCCTGGAGCCCGCCTGGAAAACTGTTTTTT.

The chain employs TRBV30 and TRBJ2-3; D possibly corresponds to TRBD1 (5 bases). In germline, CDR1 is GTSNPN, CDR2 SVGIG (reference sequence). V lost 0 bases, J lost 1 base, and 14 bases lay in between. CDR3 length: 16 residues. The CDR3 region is CAWSVQGALGTDTQYF. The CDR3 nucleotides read TGTGCCTGGAGTGTACAAGGGGCGCTAGGCACAGATACGCAGTATTTT. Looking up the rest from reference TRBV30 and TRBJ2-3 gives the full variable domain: SQTIHQWPATLVQPVGSPLSLECTVEGTSNPNLYWYRQAAGRGLQLLFYSVGIGQISSEVPQNLSASRPQDRQFILSSKKLLLSDSGFYLCAWSVQGALGTDTQYFGPGTRLTVL.

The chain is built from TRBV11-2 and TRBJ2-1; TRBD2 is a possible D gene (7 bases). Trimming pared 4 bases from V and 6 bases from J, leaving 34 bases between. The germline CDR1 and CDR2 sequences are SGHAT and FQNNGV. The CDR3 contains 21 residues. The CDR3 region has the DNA TGTGCCAGCAGCTCCTTCTACAGGGACCTTCGTGGTGGGAGGGCCTCCAATGAGCAGTTCTTC. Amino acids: CASSSFYRDLRGGRASNEQFF.